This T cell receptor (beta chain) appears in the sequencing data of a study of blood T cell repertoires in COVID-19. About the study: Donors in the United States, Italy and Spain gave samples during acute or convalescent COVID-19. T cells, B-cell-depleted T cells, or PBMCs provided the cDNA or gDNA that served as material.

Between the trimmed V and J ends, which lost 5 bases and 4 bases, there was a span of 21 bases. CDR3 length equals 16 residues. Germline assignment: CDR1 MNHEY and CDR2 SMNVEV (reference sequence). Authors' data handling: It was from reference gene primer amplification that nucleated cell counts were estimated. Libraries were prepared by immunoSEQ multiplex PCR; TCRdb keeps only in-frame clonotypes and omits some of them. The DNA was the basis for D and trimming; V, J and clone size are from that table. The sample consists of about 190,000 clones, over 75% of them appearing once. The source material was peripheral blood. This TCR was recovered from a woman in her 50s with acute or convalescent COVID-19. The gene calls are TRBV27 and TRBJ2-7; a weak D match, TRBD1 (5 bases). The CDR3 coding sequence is TGTGCCAGCAGTAACCCCCCAGGGCCGGGTATATACGAGCAGTACTTC. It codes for CASSNPPGPGIYEQYF.